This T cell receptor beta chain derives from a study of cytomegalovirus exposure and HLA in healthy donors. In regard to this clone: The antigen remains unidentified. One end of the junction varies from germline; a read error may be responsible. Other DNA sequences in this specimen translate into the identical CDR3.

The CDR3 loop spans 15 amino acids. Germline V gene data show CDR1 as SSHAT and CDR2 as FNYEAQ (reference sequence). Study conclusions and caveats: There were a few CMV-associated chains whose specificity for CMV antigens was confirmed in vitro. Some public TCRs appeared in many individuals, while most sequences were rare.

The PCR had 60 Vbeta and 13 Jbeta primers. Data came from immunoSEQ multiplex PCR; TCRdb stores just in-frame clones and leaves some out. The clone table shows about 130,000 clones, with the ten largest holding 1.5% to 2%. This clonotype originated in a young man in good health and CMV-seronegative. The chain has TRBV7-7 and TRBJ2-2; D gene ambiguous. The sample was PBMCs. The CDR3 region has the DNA TGTGCTAGCAGCTTAAGCATGACATCCACCGGGGAGCTGTTTTTT. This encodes CASSLSMTSTGELFF.